These T cell receptor beta chains were read from a single sample in a study of ipilimumab plus nivolumab after autologous stem cell transplantation. Profiling relied on immunoSEQ multiplex PCR, and the TCRdb table lists in-frame clones only, not all of them. The sample holds over 80,000 clones; 75% to 85% are singletons and the top ten take more than 2%. Sequenced material: PBMCs, taken in a trial of ipilimumab plus nivolumab as post-transplant consolidation. All receptors come from a male donor with diffuse large B-cell lymphoma. Both conserved end residues are part of each CDR3. The order of the fields is clone size, V gene, J gene, D gene, CDR3 length, CDR3 DNA, CDR3 protein. A D gene is named only where the DNA matches it firmly. The size entry is marked missing in some rows and otherwise reads once, few, many or a size class.

size: few; V: TRBV6-1; J: TRBJ2-5; D: .; length: 11; DNA: TGTGCCAGCAGGGACCAAGAGACCCAGTACTTC; CDR3: CASRDQETQYF
size: .; V: TRBV5-8; J: TRBJ2-1; D: TRBD1; length: 15; DNA: TGTGCCAGCAGCTTGGAAGGACAGGCCTACAATGAGCAGTTCTTC; CDR3: CASSLEGQAYNEQFF
size: .; V: TRBV2; J: TRBJ1-1; D: .; length: 14; DNA: TGTGCCAGCAAAAAGCTAACAATTGAGACTGAAGCTTTCTTT; CDR3: CASKKLTIETEAFF
size: few; V: TRBV19; J: TRBJ2-6; D: .; length: 21; DNA: TGTGCCAGTAGTATAGAGGCCAGGCCCCAACAAAGGCTCTCTGGGGCCAACGTCCTGACTTTC; CDR3: CASSIEARPQQRLSGANVLTF
size: few; V: TRBV6-5; J: TRBJ2-7; D: .; length: 14; DNA: TGTGCCAGCAGTTACGGGCAGGGTCCCTACGAGCAGTACTTC; CDR3: CASSYGQGPYEQYF
size: .; V: TRBV7-2; J: TRBJ2-7; D: .; length: 15; DNA: TGTGCCAGCAGCTTAGAATCGGACTCAGGCACCGAGCAGTACTTC; CDR3: CASSLESDSGTEQYF
size: .; V: TRBV18; J: TRBJ2-7; D: .; length: 14; DNA: TGTGCCAGCTCACCGGGAGGCGGTTCCTACGAGCAGTACTTC; CDR3: CASSPGGGSYEQYF
size: .; V: TRBV19; J: TRBJ1-2; D: .; length: 16; DNA: TGTGCCAGTACCCCCCCCGGGGGACCCGCTAACTATGGCTACACCTTC; CDR3: CASTPPGGPANYGYTF
size: .; V: TRBV19; J: TRBJ1-2; D: .; length: 15; DNA: TGTGCCAGTAGCCAATCCTGGAGAGGGGTCCATGGCTACACCTTC; CDR3: CASSQSWRGVHGYTF
size: .; V: TRBV2; J: TRBJ2-2; D: .; length: 15; DNA: TGTGCCAGCAGTGCCCGGGGAGTGAACACCGGGGAGCTGTTTTTT; CDR3: CASSARGVNTGELFF
size: .; V: TRBV4-1; J: TRBJ2-1; D: TRBD2; length: 18; DNA: TGCGCCAGCAGCCAAAGGGCCCACGGGACTAGCCCTGGCAATGAGCAGTTCTTC; CDR3: CASSQRAHGTSPGNEQFF
size: .; V: TRBV5-5; J: TRBJ2-5; D: TRBD1; length: 14; DNA: TGTGCCAGTAATAACGGACAGGGAGGAGAGACCCAGTACTTC; CDR3: CASNNGQGGETQYF
size: few; V: TRBV19; J: TRBJ2-2; D: .; length: 14; DNA: TGTGCCAGTAGTACAGAGGCGAACACCGGGGAGCTGTTTTTT; CDR3: CASSTEANTGELFF
size: .; V: TRBV11-2; J: TRBJ2-7; D: TRBD1; length: 16; DNA: TGTGCCAGCAGCCCCGTCACAGGGGGCGGCCCCTACGAGCAGTACTTC; CDR3: CASSPVTGGGPYEQYF
size: .; V: TRBV30; J: TRBJ1-2; D: .; length: 12; DNA: TGTGCCGTGGCCGAAGATAACTATGGCTACACCTTC; CDR3: CAVAEDNYGYTF
size: .; V: TRBV2; J: TRBJ2-1; D: .; length: 13; DNA: TGTGCCAGCAGTGGGCGACTCTACAATGAGCAGTTCTTC; CDR3: CASSGRLYNEQFF
size: few; V: TRBV7-2; J: TRBJ2-7; D: TRBD2; length: 14; DNA: TGTGCCAGCAGTCCCCTCGGGGGGGTTAGTGAGCAGTACTTC; CDR3: CASSPLGGVSEQYF